Below, 23 T cell receptor beta chains from the same sample are listed, as sequenced in a study of blood T cell repertoires in COVID-19. TCRdb's copy holds only in-frame clones and misses some; the assay was immunoSEQ multiplex PCR. The sample has more than 250,000 clones, under 90% seen once. The sequencing input was peripheral blood. The receptors here all came from a human donor in a cohort sampled during active COVID-19.

In regard to this clone: The sample holds other DNA sequences that translate to the same CDR3. The chain carries TRBV7-9 and TRBJ2-3, with 11 bases lining up with TRBD2. Trimming removed 6 bases from V and 2 bases from J; junction bases left unmatched: 4. The germline V gene has CDR1 SEHNR and CDR2 FQNEAQ (reference sequence). This CDR3 is 15 amino acids long. CDR3 in amino acids: CASSTTSGATDTQYF. The CDR3 DNA follows: TGTGCCAGCAGTACGACTAGCGGGGCCACAGATACGCAGTATTTT. The full variable domain, rest sourced from reference TRBV7-9 and TRBJ2-3, is DTGVSQNPRHKITKRGQNVTFRCDPISEHNRLYWYRQTLGQGPEFLTYFQNEAQLEKSRLLSDRFSAERPKGSFSTLEIQRTEQGDSAMYLCASSTTSGATDTQYFGPGTRLTVL.

The chain has TRBV6-6 and TRBJ2-5; 8 nucleotides match TRBD1. V shed 8 bases, J shed 5 bases, and the junction held 10 bases outside the gene matches. Germline lookup yields CDR1 MNHNY and CDR2 SVGAGI (reference sequence). The length of the CDR3 is 14 residues. This CDR3 reads CASLPQGAGETQYF. The CDR3 nucleotides are TGTGCCAGCCTCCCCCAGGGGGCAGGGGAGACCCAGTACTTC.

This clone has a handful of counts. The chain is built from TRBV4-2 and TRBJ2-7; TRBD2 agrees at 11 bases. This CDR3 has 16 amino acids. V lost 4 bases to trimming and J lost 0 bases; unmatched junction nucleotides: 5. Per the germline V gene, CDR1 is LGHNA and CDR2 is YNFKEQ. For the CDR3, the DNA is TGTGCCAGCAGCCGTGACGGGACTAGCGGCTCCTACGAGCAGTACTTC. Its translation is CASSRDGTSGSYEQYF.

This chain links TRBV27 with TRBJ2-7; tentatively, D is TRBD2 (7 bases). Germline CDR1 is MNHEY and CDR2 is SMNVEV (reference sequence). The V end was cut by 3 bases, the J end by 6 bases, with 18 bases between. This CDR3 contains 15 residues. The CDR3 sequence: CASSLWGGAFTEQYF. CDR3 in DNA: TGTGCCAGCAGTTTGTGGGGGGGCGCCTTCACCGAGCAGTACTTC.

The rearrangement joins TRBV6-2 or TRBV6-3 to TRBJ2-2; no definite D call. Trimming took off 4 bases at V and 2 bases at J, with 5 bases between the two ends. Germline V gene data show CDR1 as MNHEY and CDR2 as SVGEGT. The CDR3 runs to 13 residues. This CDR3 reads CASSFVNTGELFF. As DNA, the CDR3 is TGTGCCAGCAGTTTTGTAAACACCGGGGAGCTGTTTTTT.

V is TRBV28 and J is TRBJ1-6, with D uncertain. The CDR3 is made up of 14 amino acids. Trimming pared 2 bases from V and 7 bases from J, leaving 9 bases between. Germline V gene data show CDR1 as MDHEN and CDR2 as SYDVKM. This chain's CDR3 is CASSLEVRNSPLHF. CDR3 DNA sequence: TGTGCCAGCAGTTTAGAGGTTCGGAATTCACCCCTCCACTTT. The whole variable domain, filled in from reference TRBV28 and TRBJ1-6, reads DVKVTQSSRYLVKRTGEKVFLECVQDMDHENMFWYRQDPGLGLRLIYFSYDVKMKEKGDIPEGYSVSREKKERFSLILESASTNQTSMYLCASSLEVRNSPLHFGNGTRLTVT.

The table lists this clone with many counts. V and J are TRBV3-1 (or the pseudogene TRBV3-2) and TRBJ1-3; D not resolved. V was trimmed by 0 bases and J by 5 bases, leaving 17 bases between them. Germline V gives CDR1 LGHDT, CDR2 YNNKEL (reference sequence). The CDR3 contains 17 residues. CDR3 sequence: CASSQDNARRLRNTIYF. DNA of the CDR3: TGTGCCAGCAGCCAAGATAATGCGCGGAGGCTCCGAAACACCATATATTTT.

The CDR3 here is CATSPLRGQETQYF. CDR3 DNA sequence: TGTGCCACCTCCCCTTTAAGAGGCCAAGAGACCCAGTACTTC. The chain links TRBV6-5 to TRBJ2-5; D is unclear. The CDR3 contains 14 residues. The germline V gene has CDR1 MNHEY and CDR2 SVGAGI. V lost 10 bases and J 1 base, leaving 16 bases between the germline ends.

V is TRBV5-4 and J is TRBJ2-7, with D unresolved. Trimming left V 4 bases short and J 5 bases short, with 16 bases between. Germline V CDR1 and CDR2: SGHNT, YYREEE (reference sequence). There are 14 residues in the CDR3. The DNA of the CDR3 is TGTGCCAGCAGCGCACCCGAGGCATGGGACGAGCAGTACTTC. The encoded protein is CASSAPEAWDEQYF.

J is TRBJ1-2 and V is TRBV12-3 or TRBV12-4, with no clear D. V gave up 6 bases and J gave up 8 bases, with 16 bases separating them. CDR3 length: 13 residues. CDR3 sequence reads: CASSRHRGDGYTF. CDR3 coding DNA: TGTGCCAGCAGCCGACATCGGGGAGACGGCTACACCTTC.

The CDR3 reads CASSLKGVWSGNTIYF. CDR3 DNA: TGTGCCAGCAGCCTAAAAGGGGTTTGGTCTGGAAACACCATATATTTT. The V gene is TRBV7-2, the J gene TRBJ1-3, with a possible D match to TRBD1 (5 bases). Trimming removed 5 bases at V and 1 base at J, with 15 bases between. The CDR3 covers 16 residues. Germline V gene lookup returns CDR1 SGHTA and CDR2 FQGNSA.

The V and J genes are TRBV10-1 and TRBJ1-4; D may be TRBD1 (5 bases). Germline-derived CDR1 and CDR2 are WNHNN and SYGVQD (reference sequence). This CDR3 is built from 16 residues. V was cut by 0 bases and J by 9 bases, with 17 bases left in between. Here the CDR3 reads CASSESLGTFPQKLFF. CDR3 nucleotide sequence: TGCGCCAGCAGTGAGTCCCTCGGGACTTTCCCCCAAAAACTGTTTTTT.

The chain couples TRBV5-8 to TRBJ2-3; 9 nucleotides line up with TRBD1. CDR3 length: 15 amino acids. Germline CDR1 and CDR2: SGHTS and YDEGEE. The V segment lost 4 bases and the J segment 0 bases; nucleotides outside the gene matches: 3. CDR3 nucleotides: TGTGCCAGCAGCCGGGGACAGGGAAGCACAGATACGCAGTATTTT. Translated: CASSRGQGSTDTQYF.

The V gene is TRBV18, the J gene TRBJ2-7; TRBD2 aligns across 10 bases. The CDR3 runs 13 residues. Germline values: CDR1 KGHSH, CDR2 LQKENI. V dropped 7 bases and J dropped 6; count of bases not matched to a gene: 6. CDR3 nucleotide sequence: TGTGCCAGCTTGGGTAGCGGGAGGCCCGAGCAGTACTTC. Translation: CASLGSGRPEQYF.

This clone appeared a single time. The chain has TRBV18 and TRBJ2-1; 9 nucleotides align to TRBD2. Germline assignment: CDR1 KGHSH and CDR2 LQKENI. V shed 3 bases and J 2 bases; nucleotides not matched to a gene: 2. The CDR3 has 15 residues. The CDR3 region is CASSPSSGAYNEQFF. The CDR3 DNA reads TGTGCCAGCTCACCCTCTAGCGGGGCCTACAATGAGCAGTTCTTC.

V usage is TRBV14 and J usage is TRBJ2-5, with 12 bases that match TRBD2. The CDR3 loop spans 18 amino acids. The junction had 12 bases not matched to a gene; V was cut back by 1 base and J by 6 bases. Germline assignment: CDR1 SGHDN and CDR2 FVKESK. The CDR3 DNA reads TGTGCCAGCAGCCAAGCTAGCGGGGGGGCCTCTTATTCCAAGACCCAGTACTTC. The encoded protein is CASSQASGGASYSKTQYF.

This chain uses TRBV18 with TRBJ2-1, with 11 nucleotides matching TRBD2. This CDR3 region has 14 residues. Losses at the gene ends were 4 bases for V and 13 bases for J; bases not matched to a gene: 9. CDR1 is KGHSH and CDR2 is LQKENI in the germline V gene. CDR3 amino acids: CASSLTTSGEPQFF. CDR3 in DNA: TGTGCCAGCTCACTAACGACTAGCGGGGAACCCCAGTTCTTC.

The chain joins TRBV29-1 to TRBJ2-1, with D uncertain. The germline CDR1 and CDR2 sequences are SQVTM and ANQGSEA. The ends were cut back, 7 bases at V and 5 bases at J, with 6 bases in the middle. The CDR3 totals 10 residues. The CDR3 coding sequence is TGCAGCGCACACCACAATGAGCAGTTCTTC. This codes for CSAHHNEQFF.

The chain has TRBV5-1 and TRBJ1-2; D remains unclear. There are 17 residues in the CDR3. CDR1 SGHRS and CDR2 YFSETQ come from the germline V gene. Trimming removed 6 bases from V and 2 bases from J, with 23 bases in between. The CDR3 spells CASNSRAPGTGNYGYTF. For the CDR3, the DNA is TGCGCCAGCAACTCGAGGGCCCCTGGAACGGGAAACTATGGCTACACCTTC. The variable domain in full, completed from reference TRBV5-1 and TRBJ1-2, reads KAGVTQTPRYLIKTRGQQVTLSCSPISGHRSVSWYQQTPGQGLQFLFEYFSETQRNKGNFPGRFSGRQFSNSRSEMNVSTLELGDSALYLCASNSRAPGTGNYGYTFGSGTRLTVV.

The CDR3 coding sequence is TGTGCCAGCAGTAGGGGGAGAGGGGCAGATACGCAGTATTTT. It translates to CASSRGRGADTQYF. The chain combines TRBV2 with TRBJ2-3; D might be TRBD1 (6 bases). Germline V gene data show CDR1 as SNHLY and CDR2 as FYNNEI. CDR3 length equals 14 residues. Between the trimmed V and J ends, which lost 5 bases and 4 bases, there was a span of 13 bases.

This clone has a handful of counts. The V and J genes are TRBV10-3 and TRBJ1-1, with D perhaps TRBD1 (6 bases). Trimming pared 5 bases from V and 8 bases from J, leaving 9 bases between. The CDR3 has 11 residues. CDR1 is ENHRY, CDR2 SYGVKD, per germline. DNA of the CDR3: TGTGCCATCAGTCTAGGACAGGAAGCTTTCTTT. This sequence encodes CAISLGQEAFF.

The genes are TRBV2 and TRBJ1-2, with a weak D call TRBD1 (6 bases). V was clipped by 0 bases and J by 3 bases, with 14 bases between them. This CDR3 is 16 amino acids long. CDR1 is SNHLY, CDR2 FYNNEI, per germline. The CDR3 loop reads CASSEALTGWYYGYTF. The CDR3 DNA sequence: TGTGCCAGCAGTGAAGCGCTCACAGGGTGGTACTATGGCTACACCTTC.

V and J are TRBV25-1 and TRBJ2-1; 8 nucleotides match TRBD2. V dropped 8 bases and J dropped 6; count of bases not matched to a gene: 9. Per the germline V gene, CDR1 is MGHDK and CDR2 is SYGVNS. The CDR3 runs 14 residues. In DNA form, the CDR3 reads TGTGCCAGCGGCGAAGCGGGAGTCGGCAATGAGCAGTTCTTC. Amino acid sequence: CASGEAGVGNEQFF.